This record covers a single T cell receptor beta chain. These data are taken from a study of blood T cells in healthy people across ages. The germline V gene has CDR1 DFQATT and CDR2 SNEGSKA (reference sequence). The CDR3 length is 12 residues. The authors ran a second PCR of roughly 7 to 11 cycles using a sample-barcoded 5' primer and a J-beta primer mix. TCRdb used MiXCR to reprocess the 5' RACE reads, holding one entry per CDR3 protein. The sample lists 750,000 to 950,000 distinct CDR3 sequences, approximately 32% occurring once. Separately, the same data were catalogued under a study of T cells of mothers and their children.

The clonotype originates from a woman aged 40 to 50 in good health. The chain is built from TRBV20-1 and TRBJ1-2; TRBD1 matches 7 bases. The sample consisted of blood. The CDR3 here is CIAQTGSYGYTF. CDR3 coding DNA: TGCATCGCCCAGACAGGGAGCTATGGCTACACCTTC.